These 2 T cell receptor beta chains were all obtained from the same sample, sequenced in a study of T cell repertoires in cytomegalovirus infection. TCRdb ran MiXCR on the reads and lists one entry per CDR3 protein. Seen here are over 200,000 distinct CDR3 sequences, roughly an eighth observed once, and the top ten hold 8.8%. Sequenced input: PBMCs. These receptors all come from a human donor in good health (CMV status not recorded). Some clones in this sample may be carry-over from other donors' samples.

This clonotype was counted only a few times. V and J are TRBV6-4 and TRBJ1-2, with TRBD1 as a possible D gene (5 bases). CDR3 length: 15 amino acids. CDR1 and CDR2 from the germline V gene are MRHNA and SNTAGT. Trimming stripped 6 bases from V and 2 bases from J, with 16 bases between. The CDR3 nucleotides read TGTGCCAGCAGCGAGGGCGCAGGGACCAACTATGGCTACACCTTC. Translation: CASSEGAGTNYGYTF.

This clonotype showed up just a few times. This CDR3 reads CSALPLAGGGEQYF. CDR3 DNA: TGCAGTGCACTTCCCCTAGCGGGAGGCGGCGAGCAGTACTTC. V and J are TRBV20-1 and TRBJ2-7, with TRBD2 matching over 11 bases. CDR1 and CDR2 (germline): DFQATT, SNEGSKA (reference sequence). Trimming at V came to 6 bases and at J to 6 bases, leaving 10 bases not matched to a gene. CDR3 length equals 14 residues.